The next 8 T cell receptor beta chains were all read from a single sample in a study of blood T cells in healthy people across ages. Primed by a sample-barcoded 5' primer and a J-beta primer mix, a second PCR proceeded for 7 to 11 cycles. TCRdb ran MiXCR on the 5' RACE reads and lists one entry per CDR3 protein. The repertoire includes about 1.6 million distinct CDR3 sequences, approximately 32% of them detected once, and over 9% sits in the top ten. The sequenced material came from blood. These receptor sequences come from a woman aged 25 to 39 in good health.

This clonotype was detected a few times. The chain is built from TRBV6-6 and TRBJ2-7; a weak D match, TRBD2 (6 bases). Looked up from germline, CDR1 is MNHNY and CDR2 is SVGAGI (reference sequence). This CDR3 comprises 16 residues. V was pared by 0 bases and J by 0 bases, with 12 bases between. CDR3: CASSYSQAGLSYEQYF. CDR3 nucleotide sequence: TGTGCCAGCAGTTACTCGCAGGCGGGACTCTCCTACGAGCAGTACTTC.

This clonotype showed up just a few times. The J gene is TRBJ2-1, the V gene TRBV6-5; 8 bases agree with TRBD1. CDR3 length equals 14 residues. Germline V CDR1 and CDR2: MNHEY, SVGAGI. After removal of 5 bases from V and 6 bases from J, the junction contained 6 bases not matched to a gene. This CDR3 reads CASSLPGQANEQFF. The DNA for the CDR3 is TGTGCCAGCAGTCTTCCGGGACAGGCCAATGAGCAGTTCTTC.

This clonotype came up a few times. The rearrangement joins TRBV27 to TRBJ2-1, with D hard to call. V lost 0 bases and J lost 9, with 12 bases in between. Germline CDR1 and CDR2: MNHEY and SMNVEV (reference sequence). The CDR3 has 14 amino acids. The DNA for the CDR3 is TGTGCCAGCAGTTTATCTATGGGCGTGGGTGAGCAGTTCTTC. Amino acid sequence: CASSLSMGVGEQFF.

The V call is TRBV12-3 or TRBV12-4, the J call TRBJ1-1, with 7 bases identical to TRBD1. CDR3 length: 15 residues. V dropped 3 bases and J dropped 1; count of bases not matched to a gene: 5. The CDR3 DNA is TGTGCCAGCAGTTTCAGACAGGGACCGAACACTGAAGCTTTCTTT. Translating gives CASSFRQGPNTEAFF.

This chain uses TRBV12-3 or TRBV12-4 with TRBJ2-6; TRBD2 is a possible D gene (6 bases). The CDR3 is 13 residues long. Trimming removed 7 bases from V and 3 bases from J, with 7 bases in between. CDR3 sequence: CASISGGANVLTF. The CDR3 DNA reads TGTGCCAGCATTAGCGGTGGGGCCAACGTCCTGACTTTC.

V and J are TRBV7-3 and TRBJ2-1, with TRBD2 matching 10 bases. The germline CDR1 and CDR2 sequences are SGHTA and FQGTGA. The CDR3 spans 15 residues. V dropped 5 bases and J dropped 7; count of bases not matched to a gene: 8. The CDR3 DNA sequence: TGTGCCAGCAGCCTCCGCGGACTAGCGGTGAATGAGCAGTTCTTC. This codes for CASSLRGLAVNEQFF.

J is TRBJ1-1 and V is TRBV10-3; tentative D call: TRBD1 (5 bases). The CDR3 is made up of 12 amino acids. Germline lookup yields CDR1 ENHRY and CDR2 SYGVKD. Trimming shortened V by 11 bases and J by 2 bases, and 12 bases separated the two germline ends. As DNA, the CDR3 is TGTGCCGTGGCTGGGGCAAACACTGAAGCTTTCTTT. Translated: CAVAGANTEAFF.

The chain has TRBV20-1 and TRBJ2-3; 8 nucleotides match TRBD2. Germline CDR1 is DFQATT and CDR2 is SNEGSKA (reference sequence). This CDR3 comprises 18 residues. Trimming at V came to 1 base and at J to 3 bases, leaving 15 bases not matched to a gene. The CDR3 nucleotides read TGCAGTGCTAGAGTTTTAGGGGGGACTAGAGCGAGGACAGATACGCAGTATTTT. This gives the protein CSARVLGGTRARTDTQYF.